A single sample is the source of the 11 T cell receptor beta chains below, sequenced in a study of OX40 agonist ivuxolimab in advanced cancers. Generated by immunoSEQ multiplex PCR, the TCRdb table keeps only in-frame clones and is missing some. This table has under 150,000 clones, 75% to 90% appearing once. This material consisted of CD4+ or CD8+ T cells sorted from blood, taken in a trial of the OX40 agonist ivuxolimab. These receptors all stem from an adult with an advanced solid tumor such as melanoma, head and neck, liver or kidney cancer.

The chain joins TRBV2 to TRBJ2-4; a weak D match, TRBD1 (5 bases). CDR3 length: 13 residues. V lost 3 bases to trimming and J lost 7 bases, with 10 bases between them. Per the germline V gene, CDR1 is SNHLY and CDR2 is FYNNEI. For the CDR3, the DNA is TGTGCCAGCAGTGACCAGGGTTCCAACATTCAGTACTTC. Amino acids: CASSDQGSNIQYF.

This chain uses TRBV19 with TRBJ1-2; unclear D gene. V lost 1 base and J lost 7, with 7 bases in between. Germline CDR1 reads LNHDA; CDR2 reads SQIVND (reference sequence). The CDR3 length is 12 residues. CDR3 region: CASSIGGSGYTF. The DNA of the CDR3 is TGTGCCAGTAGTATAGGAGGAAGTGGCTACACCTTC. Variable domain in full (rest from reference TRBV19 and TRBJ1-2): DGGITQSPKYLFRKEGQNVTLSCEQNLNHDAMYWYRQDPGQGLRLIYYSQIVNDFQKGDIAEGYSVSREKKESFPLTVTSAQKNPTAFYLCASSIGGSGYTFGSGTRLTVV.

CDR3 bases: TGTGCCAGCAGCTTAGGGGCAAGGAACACCATATATTTT. Translating gives CASSLGARNTIYF. This chain joins TRBV7-2 and TRBJ1-3; no reliable D call. The CDR3 runs 13 residues. Germline CDR1 SGHTA, CDR2 FQGNSA. V lost 1 base and J lost 7, with 8 bases in between.

The rearrangement uses TRBV28 and TRBJ2-1, with 12 nucleotides matching TRBD2. The CDR3 sequence is 15 residues long. In germline, CDR1 is MDHEN, CDR2 SYDVKM. With 5 bases clipped from V and 7 bases from J, the junction kept 6 bases outside the gene matches. Written as DNA, the CDR3 is TGTGCCAGCAGTCAACTAGCGGGGGGCTTGAATGAGCAGTTCTTC. Amino acids: CASSQLAGGLNEQFF.

On this clone: At one of its ends the junction is not consistent with the germline gene, which may arise from a read error. The chain has TRBV20-1 and TRBJ1-1; no reliable D call. This CDR3 is 11 amino acids long. Germline V gene sequence: CDR1 DFQATT, CDR2 SNEGSKA (reference sequence). The CDR3 loop is CSAREGSEAFF. Here the CDR3 DNA reads TGCAGTGCTCGAGAGGGCTCTGAAGCTTTCTTT.

This clone was recorded once. This chain links TRBV7-2 with TRBJ2-7, with 7 nucleotides matching TRBD1. The CDR3 extends over 14 amino acids. CDR1 is SGHTA, CDR2 FQGNSA, per germline. V lost 5 bases and J lost 3; bases outside the gene matches: 7. CDR3 residues: CASSGQTGLYEQYF. In DNA, the CDR3 is TGTGCCAGCAGCGGCCAGACAGGGCTCTACGAGCAGTACTTC.

The J gene is TRBJ1-1, the V gene TRBV18; 8 bases fit TRBD1. V dropped 6 bases and J dropped 5; count of bases not matched to a gene: 8. Germline lookup yields CDR1 KGHSH and CDR2 LQKENI. This CDR3 is 14 amino acids long. CDR3 protein: CASSSNRGGTEAFF. The DNA of the CDR3 is TGTGCCAGCTCGTCGAACAGGGGGGGTACTGAAGCTTTCTTT.

The chain couples TRBV18 to TRBJ2-7, with D unresolved. Germline-derived CDR1 and CDR2 are KGHSH and LQKENI. Trimming shortened V by 2 bases and J by 5 bases, and 7 bases separated the two germline ends. There are 12 residues in the CDR3. CDR3 protein: CASSPAQNEQYF. The CDR3 DNA reads TGTGCCAGCTCACCAGCTCAAAACGAGCAGTACTTC.

The chain uses TRBV28 and TRBJ1-2; D ambiguous. V was shortened by 6 bases and J by 4 bases, with 12 bases between the two germline ends. Looked up from germline, CDR1 is MDHEN and CDR2 is SYDVKM. CDR3 length equals 13 residues. This CDR3 reads CASSLLSRYGYTF. The CDR3 DNA follows: TGTGCCAGCAGCCTACTTAGCCGCTATGGCTACACCTTC.

This clone occurred once. The chain recombines TRBV7-2 with TRBJ2-1, with D possibly being TRBD1 or TRBD2 (6 bases each). The germline V and J ends were trimmed by 5 bases and 7 bases, with 12 bases remaining between them. The CDR3 runs to 13 residues. Germline CDR1 is SGHTA and CDR2 is FQGNSA. The CDR3 region has the DNA TGTGCCAGCAGCCCGGGGGCTGATAATGAGCAGTTCTTC. Residues: CASSPGADNEQFF.

The chain carries TRBV11-3 and TRBJ2-1; TRBD2 might be the D (6 bases). This CDR3 comprises 12 residues. Trimming shortened V by 5 bases and J by 9 bases, and 11 bases separated the two germline ends. CDR1 SGHNT and CDR2 YENEEA come from the germline V gene. CDR3 residues: CASSARGSEQFF. The CDR3 DNA is TGTGCCAGCAGCGCGCGGGGTAGTGAGCAGTTCTTC.